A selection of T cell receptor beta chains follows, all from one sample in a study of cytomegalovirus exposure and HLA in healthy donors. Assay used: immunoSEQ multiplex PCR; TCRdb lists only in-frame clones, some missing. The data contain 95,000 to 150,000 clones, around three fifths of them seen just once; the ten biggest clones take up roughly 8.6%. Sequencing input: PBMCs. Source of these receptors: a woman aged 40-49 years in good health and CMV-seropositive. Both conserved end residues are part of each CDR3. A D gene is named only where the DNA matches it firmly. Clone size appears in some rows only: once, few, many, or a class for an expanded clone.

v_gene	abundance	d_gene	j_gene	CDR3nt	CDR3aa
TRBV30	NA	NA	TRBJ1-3	TGTGCCTGGGGGGGAGGGACTGGAAACACCATATATTTT	CAWGGGTGNTIYF
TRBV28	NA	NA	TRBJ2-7	TGTGCCAGCAGCCACAGGGAGTACGAGCAGTACTTC	CASSHREYEQYF
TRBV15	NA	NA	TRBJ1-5	TGTGCCACCAGCAGGTCTACAGGGAACAATCAGCCCCAGCATTTT	CATSRSTGNNQPQHF
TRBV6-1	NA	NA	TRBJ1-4	TGTGCCAGCACCCTCACAGGAGCTAATGAAAAACTGTTTTTT	CASTLTGANEKLFF
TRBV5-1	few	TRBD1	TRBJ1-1	TGCGCCAGCAGCGGATTAGGGGGCGTTGGAGCTTTCTTT	CASSGLGGVGAFF
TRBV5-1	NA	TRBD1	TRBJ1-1	TGCGCCAGCAGCTCGTGGACAGGGTCGGGCACTGAAGCTTTCTTT	CASSSWTGSGTEAFF
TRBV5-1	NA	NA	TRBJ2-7	TGCGCCAGCAGCTTATCCTCGGGGGAGCAGTACTTC	CASSLSSGEQYF
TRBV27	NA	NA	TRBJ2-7	TGTGCCAGCAGTAAGCGATCGAGCTCCTACGAGCAGTACTTC	CASSKRSSSYEQYF
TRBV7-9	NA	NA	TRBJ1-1	TGTGCCAGCAGCTCCCAGGGACATAACACTGAAGCTTTCTTT	CASSSQGHNTEAFF
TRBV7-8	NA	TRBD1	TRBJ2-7	TGTGCCAGCAGCCCCCCGGACAGGGTCTACGAGCAGTACTTC	CASSPPDRVYEQYF
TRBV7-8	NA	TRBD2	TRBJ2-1	TGTGCCAGCAGGCTCCCGGGGGGGTCCTACAATGAGCAGTTCTTC	CASRLPGGSYNEQFF
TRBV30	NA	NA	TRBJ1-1	TGTGCCTGGGGAGGAGGGATAGGCACTGAAGCTTTCTTT	CAWGGGIGTEAFF
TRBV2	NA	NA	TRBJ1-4	TGTGCCAGCAGAGAGGTTTGGGGCGGTGAAAAACTGTTTTTT	CASREVWGGEKLFF
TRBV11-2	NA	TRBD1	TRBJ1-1	TGTGCCAGCAGCTTAGACTGGACAGGAGGCTCTTTCTTT	CASSLDWTGGSFF
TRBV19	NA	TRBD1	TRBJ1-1	TGTGCCAGTAGTGTTAGACAGGGCGGCACTGAAGCTTTCTTT	CASSVRQGGTEAFF
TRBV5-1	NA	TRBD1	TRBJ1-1	TGCGCCAGCACCGAGGACAGGGAAGCTTTCTTT	CASTEDREAFF
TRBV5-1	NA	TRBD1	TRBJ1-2	TGCGCCAGCAGCGGATCCGGGACAGGGGGCGGCTACACCTTC	CASSGSGTGGGYTF
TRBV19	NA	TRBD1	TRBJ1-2	TGTGCCAGTAAGGGACAGGGGACTAACTATGGCTACACCTTC	CASKGQGTNYGYTF
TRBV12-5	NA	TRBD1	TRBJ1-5	TGTGCTAGTGGGTCGGGACAGGGAGAGGGGCAGCCCCAGCATTTT	CASGSGQGEGQPQHF
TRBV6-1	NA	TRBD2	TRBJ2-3	TGTGCCAGCAGTGAAGCCGCACAGGGGACTAGCGGGCGCACAGATACGCAGTATTTT	CASSEAAQGTSGRTDTQYF
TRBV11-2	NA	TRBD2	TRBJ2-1	TGTGCCAGCAGACTAGCGGGGGGTAGCAATGAGCAGTTCTTC	CASRLAGGSNEQFF
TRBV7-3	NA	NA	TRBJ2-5	TGTGCCAGCAGCTTAAATCACGGGGAGACCCAGTACTTC	CASSLNHGETQYF
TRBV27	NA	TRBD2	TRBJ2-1	TGTGCCAGCGGCAGGGGAGCGGGAGGGCCCATCAATGAGCAGTTCTTC	CASGRGAGGPINEQFF
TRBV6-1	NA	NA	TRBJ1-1	TGTGCCAGCAGTGATGGGAGACTGATGAACACTGAAGCTTTCTTT	CASSDGRLMNTEAFF
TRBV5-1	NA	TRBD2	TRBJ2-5	TGCGCCAGCAGCCGACTAGCGGGGGCCCAAGAGACCCAGTACTTC	CASSRLAGAQETQYF
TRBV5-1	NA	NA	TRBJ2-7	TGCGCCAGCAGCTTGTTCGTTAGCTCCTACGAGCAGTACTTC	CASSLFVSSYEQYF